This T cell receptor (beta chain) emerged from a study of tumor and adjacent non-tumor tissue in lung cancer. Overall study context: The patients, 10 to 11 men and 4 to 6 women, were about 30 to 85 with stage I to III disease.

About this clonotype: The target antigen is unknown.

RNA was extracted from bulk tissue without any cell sorting. Three rounds of nested PCR, following a modified ARM-PCR protocol, produced the TCRbeta library. MiXCR, run by TCRdb on the multiplex PCR reads, gives a single entry per CDR3 protein. The table lists 76,000 or so distinct CDR3 sequences, around 65% of them singletons. Study conclusions and caveats: Top 100 clones took a larger repertoire share in normal lung. Tumor TCR diversity, when higher, was linked to shorter survival.

The germline V and J ends were trimmed by 4 bases and 3 bases, with 14 bases remaining between them. This CDR3 contains 15 residues. The origin of this receptor is a woman aged 70 to 79 with non-small cell lung cancer. The chain carries TRBV12-3 or TRBV12-4 and TRBJ2-3; D is unclear. The sequenced sample was lung tumor tissue. The CDR3 reads CASSWLVSPTDTQYF. As DNA, the CDR3 is TGTGCCAGCAGTTGGTTAGTGAGCCCAACAGATACGCAGTATTTT.